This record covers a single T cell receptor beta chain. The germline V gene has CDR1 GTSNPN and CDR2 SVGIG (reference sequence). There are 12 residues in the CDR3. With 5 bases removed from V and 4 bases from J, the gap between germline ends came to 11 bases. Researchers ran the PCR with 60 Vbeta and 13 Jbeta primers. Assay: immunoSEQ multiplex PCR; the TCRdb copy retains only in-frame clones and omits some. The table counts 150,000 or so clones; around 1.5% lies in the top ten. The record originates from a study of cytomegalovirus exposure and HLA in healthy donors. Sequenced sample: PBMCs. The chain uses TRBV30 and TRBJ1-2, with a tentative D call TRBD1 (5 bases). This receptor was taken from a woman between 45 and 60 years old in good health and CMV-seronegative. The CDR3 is CAWGGLPYGYTF. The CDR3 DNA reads TGTGCCTGGGGGGGACTTCCCTATGGCTACACCTTC.